This TCR beta chain was recovered during a study of T cells after yellow fever vaccination. Broader study findings: The study found a weaker secondary response that peaked faster, day 5 versus 15. The booster saw the reappearance of most primary-vaccination clones (about 95% CD4, roughly 87% CD8).

TCRdb reprocessed the 5' RACE reads via MiXCR and lists one record per CDR3 protein. The table lists fewer than 450,000 distinct CDR3 sequences, under 14% of them singletons. This clonotype showed up just a few times. The antigen is unknown. Deletions cut 7 bases from V and 9 bases from J, with 36 bases between. This CDR3 is built from 19 residues. CDR1 is MNHEY, CDR2 SVGEGT, per germline. The chain is built from TRBV6-2 or TRBV6-3 and TRBJ1-2; no reliable D call. This TCR came from a man younger than 35 who received the YFV17D yellow fever vaccine. The sequences come from PBMCs, collected on the day of the first yellow fever vaccination. Here the CDR3 DNA reads TGTGCCAGCACCCCACGGGAGGGAATAACTACTATGAGAGGCTTCCGCTACACCTTC. Amino acid sequence: CASTPREGITTMRGFRYTF.